The following is a T cell receptor beta chain sequence with its context. TCRdb's copy holds only in-frame clones and misses some; the assay was immunoSEQ multiplex PCR. Found here are fewer than 200,000 clones, approximately 94% of them singletons; the top ten hold 3.6%. This record belongs to a study of T cell responses to AZD1222 COVID-19 vaccine. V was pared by 9 bases and J by 12 bases, with 18 bases between. This CDR3 is 12 amino acids long. The chain joins TRBV23-1 to TRBJ1-5; tentatively, D is TRBD1 (5 bases). TRBV23-1 is an ORF; its function is uncertain. The sequences come from peripheral blood, collected 28 days after the second dose of the MenACWY control vaccine. This receptor was taken from an adult who received the MenACWY meningococcal vaccine as a control. CDR3 protein: CARLDLNGGQHF. The CDR3 DNA reads TGCGCCAGACTCGACTTAAACGGGGGCCAGCATTTT.